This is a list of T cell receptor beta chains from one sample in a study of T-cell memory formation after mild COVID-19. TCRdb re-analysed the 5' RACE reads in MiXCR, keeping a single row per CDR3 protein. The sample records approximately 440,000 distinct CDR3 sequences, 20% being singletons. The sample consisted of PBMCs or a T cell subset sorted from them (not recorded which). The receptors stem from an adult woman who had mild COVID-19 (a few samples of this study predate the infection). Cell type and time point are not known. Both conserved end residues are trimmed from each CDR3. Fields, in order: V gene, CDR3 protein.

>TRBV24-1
ATSDAGGQTDTQY
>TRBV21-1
ASSMHTGELF
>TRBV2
ASSPRGLYT
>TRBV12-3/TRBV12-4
ASSLSLGAGLLTDTQY
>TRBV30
AWSVQGGNSPLH
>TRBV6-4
ASSDRLSTGPTY
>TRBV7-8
ASSLQAAGRTDTQY
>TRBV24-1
ATSDPLDRKNTGELF
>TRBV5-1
ASSLGQGVEETQY
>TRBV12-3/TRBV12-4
ASSHDRGHSPLH
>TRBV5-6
ASSFRRSGANVLT
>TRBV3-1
ASSRMRQRGEAF